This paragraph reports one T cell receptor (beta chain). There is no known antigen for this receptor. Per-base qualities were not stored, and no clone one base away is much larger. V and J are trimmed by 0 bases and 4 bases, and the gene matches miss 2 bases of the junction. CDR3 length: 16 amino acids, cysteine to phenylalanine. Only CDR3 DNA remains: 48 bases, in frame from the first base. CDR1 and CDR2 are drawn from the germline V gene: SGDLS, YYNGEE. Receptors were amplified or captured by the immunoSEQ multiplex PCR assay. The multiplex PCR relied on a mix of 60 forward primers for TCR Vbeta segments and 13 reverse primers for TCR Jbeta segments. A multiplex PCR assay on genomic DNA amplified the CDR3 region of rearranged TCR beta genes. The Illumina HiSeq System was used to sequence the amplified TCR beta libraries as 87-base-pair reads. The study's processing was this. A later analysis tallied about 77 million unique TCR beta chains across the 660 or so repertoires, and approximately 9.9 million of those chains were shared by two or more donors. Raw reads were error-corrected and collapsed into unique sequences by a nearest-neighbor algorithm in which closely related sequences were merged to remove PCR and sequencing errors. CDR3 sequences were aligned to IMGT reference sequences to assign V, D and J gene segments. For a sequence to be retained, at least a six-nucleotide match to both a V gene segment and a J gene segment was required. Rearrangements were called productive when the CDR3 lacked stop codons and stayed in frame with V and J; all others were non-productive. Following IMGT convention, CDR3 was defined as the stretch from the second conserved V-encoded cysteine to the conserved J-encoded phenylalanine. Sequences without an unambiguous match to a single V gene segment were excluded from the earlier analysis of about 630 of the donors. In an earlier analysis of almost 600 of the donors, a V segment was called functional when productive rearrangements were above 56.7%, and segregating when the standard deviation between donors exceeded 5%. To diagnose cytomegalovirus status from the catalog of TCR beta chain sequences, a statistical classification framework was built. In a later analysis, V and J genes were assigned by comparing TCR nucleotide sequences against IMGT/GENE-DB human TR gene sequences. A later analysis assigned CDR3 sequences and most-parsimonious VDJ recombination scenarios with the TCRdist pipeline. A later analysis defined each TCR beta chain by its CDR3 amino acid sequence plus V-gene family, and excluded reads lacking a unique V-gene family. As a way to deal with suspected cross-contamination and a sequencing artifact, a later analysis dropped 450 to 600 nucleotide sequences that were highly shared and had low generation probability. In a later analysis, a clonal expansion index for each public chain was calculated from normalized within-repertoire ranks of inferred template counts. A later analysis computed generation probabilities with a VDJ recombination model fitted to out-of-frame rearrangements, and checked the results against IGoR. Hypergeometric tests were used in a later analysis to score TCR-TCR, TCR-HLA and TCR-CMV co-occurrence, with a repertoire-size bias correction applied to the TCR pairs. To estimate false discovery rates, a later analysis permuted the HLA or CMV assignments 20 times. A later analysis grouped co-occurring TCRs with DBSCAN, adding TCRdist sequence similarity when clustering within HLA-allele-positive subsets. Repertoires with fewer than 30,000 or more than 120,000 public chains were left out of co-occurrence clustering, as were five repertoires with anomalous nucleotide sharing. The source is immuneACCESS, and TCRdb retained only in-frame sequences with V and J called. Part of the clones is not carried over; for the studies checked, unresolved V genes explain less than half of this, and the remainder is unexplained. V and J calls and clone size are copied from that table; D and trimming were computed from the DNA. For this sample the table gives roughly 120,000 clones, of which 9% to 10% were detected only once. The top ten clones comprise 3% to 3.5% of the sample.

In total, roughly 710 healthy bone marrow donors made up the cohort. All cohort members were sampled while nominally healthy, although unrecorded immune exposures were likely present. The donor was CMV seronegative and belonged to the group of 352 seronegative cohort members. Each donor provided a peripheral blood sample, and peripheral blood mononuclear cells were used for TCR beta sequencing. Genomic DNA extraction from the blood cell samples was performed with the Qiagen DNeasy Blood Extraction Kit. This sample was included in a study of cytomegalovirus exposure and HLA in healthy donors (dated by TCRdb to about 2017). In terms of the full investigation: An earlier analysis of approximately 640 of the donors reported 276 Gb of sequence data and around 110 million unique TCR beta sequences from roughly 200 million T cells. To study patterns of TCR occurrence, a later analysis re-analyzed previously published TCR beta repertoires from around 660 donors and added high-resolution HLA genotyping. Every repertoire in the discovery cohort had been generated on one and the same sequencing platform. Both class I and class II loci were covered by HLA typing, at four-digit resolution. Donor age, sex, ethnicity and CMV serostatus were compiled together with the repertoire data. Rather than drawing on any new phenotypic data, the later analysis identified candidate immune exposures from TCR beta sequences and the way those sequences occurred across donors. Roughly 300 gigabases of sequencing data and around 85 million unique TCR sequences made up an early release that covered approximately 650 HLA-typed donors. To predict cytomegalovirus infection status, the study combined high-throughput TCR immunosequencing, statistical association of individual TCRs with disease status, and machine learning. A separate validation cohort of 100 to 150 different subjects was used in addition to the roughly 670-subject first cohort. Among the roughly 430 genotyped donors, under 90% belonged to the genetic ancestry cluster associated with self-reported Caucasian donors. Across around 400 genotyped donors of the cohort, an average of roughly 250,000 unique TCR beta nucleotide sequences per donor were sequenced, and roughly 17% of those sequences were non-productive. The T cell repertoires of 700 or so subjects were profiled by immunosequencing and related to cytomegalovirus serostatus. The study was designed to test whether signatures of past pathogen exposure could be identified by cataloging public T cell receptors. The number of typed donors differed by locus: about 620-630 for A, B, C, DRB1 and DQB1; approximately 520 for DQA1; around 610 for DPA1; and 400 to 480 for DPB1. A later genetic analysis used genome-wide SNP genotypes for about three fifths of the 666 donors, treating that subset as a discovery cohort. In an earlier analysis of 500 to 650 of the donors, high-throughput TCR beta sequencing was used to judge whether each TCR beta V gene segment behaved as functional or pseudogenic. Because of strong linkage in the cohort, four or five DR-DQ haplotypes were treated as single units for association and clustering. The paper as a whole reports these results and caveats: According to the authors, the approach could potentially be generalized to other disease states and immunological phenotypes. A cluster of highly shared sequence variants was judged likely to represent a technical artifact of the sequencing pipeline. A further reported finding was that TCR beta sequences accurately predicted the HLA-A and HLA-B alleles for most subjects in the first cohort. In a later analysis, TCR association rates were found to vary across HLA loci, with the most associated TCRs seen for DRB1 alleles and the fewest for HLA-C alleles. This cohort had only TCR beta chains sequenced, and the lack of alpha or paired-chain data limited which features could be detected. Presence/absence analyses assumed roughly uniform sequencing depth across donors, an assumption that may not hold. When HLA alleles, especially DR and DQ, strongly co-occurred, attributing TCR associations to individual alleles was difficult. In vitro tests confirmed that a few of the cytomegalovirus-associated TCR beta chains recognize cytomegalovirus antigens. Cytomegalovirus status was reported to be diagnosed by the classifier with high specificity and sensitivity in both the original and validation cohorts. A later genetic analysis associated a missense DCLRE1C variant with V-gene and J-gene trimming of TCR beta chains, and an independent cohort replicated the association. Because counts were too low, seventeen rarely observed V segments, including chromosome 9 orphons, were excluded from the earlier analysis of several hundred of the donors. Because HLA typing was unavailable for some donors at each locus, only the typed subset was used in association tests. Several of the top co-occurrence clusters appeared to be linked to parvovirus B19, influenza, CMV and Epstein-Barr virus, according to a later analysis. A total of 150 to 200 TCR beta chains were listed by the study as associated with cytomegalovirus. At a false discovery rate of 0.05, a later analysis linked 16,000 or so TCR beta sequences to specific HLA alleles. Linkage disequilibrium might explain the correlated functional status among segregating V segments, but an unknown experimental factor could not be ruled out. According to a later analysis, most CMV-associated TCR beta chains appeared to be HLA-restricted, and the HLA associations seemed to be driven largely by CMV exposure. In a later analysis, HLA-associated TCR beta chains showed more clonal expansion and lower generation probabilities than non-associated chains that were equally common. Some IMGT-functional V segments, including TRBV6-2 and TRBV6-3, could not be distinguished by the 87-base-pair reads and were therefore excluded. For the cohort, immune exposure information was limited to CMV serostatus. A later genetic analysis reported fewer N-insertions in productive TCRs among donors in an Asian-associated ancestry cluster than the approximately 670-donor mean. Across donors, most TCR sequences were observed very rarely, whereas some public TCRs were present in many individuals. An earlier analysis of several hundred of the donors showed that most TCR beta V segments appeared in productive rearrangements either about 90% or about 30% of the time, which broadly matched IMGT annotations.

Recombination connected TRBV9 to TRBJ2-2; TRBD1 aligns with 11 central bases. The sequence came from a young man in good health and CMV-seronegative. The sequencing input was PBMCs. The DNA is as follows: TGTGCCAGCAGCGTAGGGGACAGGGGGGTCACCGGGGAGCTGTTTTTT. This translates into CASSVGDRGVTGELFF.